This T cell receptor (beta chain) was documented in a study of control samples from healthy donors and cancer patients. The protocol was immunoSEQ multiplex PCR, while the TCRdb copy is restricted to in-frame clones and leaves out a portion. The sample holds roughly 100,000 clones, about 91% seen once. The CDR3 is 15 residues long. Germline V lookup: CDR1 MNHNS, CDR2 SASEGT. Trimming stripped 2 bases from V and 4 bases from J, with 14 bases between. Sequences were obtained from blood. The clonotype was recovered from a woman younger than 30 in good health. V usage is TRBV6-1 and J usage is TRBJ1-2, with unresolved D. The CDR3 spells CASSELVSSRYGYTF. DNA for the CDR3: TGTGCCAGCAGTGAATTGGTGAGCAGCCGCTATGGCTACACCTTC.